The T cell receptor beta chain described here comes from a study of shared clonotypes between healthy human individuals. This clone has only a few counts. Its antigen is unidentified. The study's findings and limits: Rarefaction demonstrated incomplete sorted-subset sequencing despite large depth. On the whole, naive subsets had larger estimated richness than memory subsets had. Non-shared clonotypes had lower generation probabilities than those shared by all four donors.

Per the original data handling: Junction-only sequences without quality scores came from ImmunoSEQ, so filtering differed. TCRdb keeps only in-frame clones here, not all; method: immunoSEQ multiplex PCR. The D gene and trimming were derived from the DNA, and the V and J assignments and clone size from that table. The sample consists of roughly 1 million clones, roughly 70% of them appearing once. Trimming removed 6 bases from V and 2 bases from J, with 12 bases in between. This CDR3 has 13 residues. The germline gives CDR1 SGHDT, CDR2 YYEEEE. Sequenced material: memory CD4+ T cells sorted from blood. Described subset: CD45RA-negative fraction. The chain has TRBV5-6 and TRBJ2-7; D is ambiguous. This sequence was found in a man between 18 and 35 years old in good health. The CDR3 coding sequence is TGTGCCAGCACCCTAGGTGGGGCCTACGAGCAGTACTTC. As protein: CASTLGGAYEQYF.